This is a list of T cell receptor beta chains from one sample in a study of technical replicates of blood from a few donors. Clones were read by immunoSEQ multiplex PCR, and TCRdb kept only the in-frame ones, dropping some. The sample includes about 66,000 clones, 92% of them seen just once. The sample taken for sequencing was T cells isolated from PBMCs. The receptors come from a human donor in good health. CDR3s include the opening cysteine and the closing phenylalanine or tryptophan. The D gene is left open where the match is weak. Clone size, where shown, is once, few, many, or a class for clones that have expanded.

v_call,clone_size,d_call,j_call,cdr3_nt,cdr3_aa
TRBV10-3,.,.,TRBJ2-1,TGTGCCATCAGAAGCCGGGACTATGAGCAGTTCTTC,CAIRSRDYEQFF
TRBV28,.,.,TRBJ1-2,TGTGCCAGCAGTTTAGGCAGGGCACCTGCTAACTATGGCTACACCTTC,CASSLGRAPANYGYTF
TRBV19,few,.,TRBJ2-4,TGTGCCAGTAGTATAGTGGACAGAGCCAAAAACATTCAGTACTTC,CASSIVDRAKNIQYF
TRBV30,.,.,TRBJ1-2,TGTGCCTGGAGTGTAAGCAGTACAGCATATGGCTACACCTTC,CAWSVSSTAYGYTF
TRBV7-6,.,.,TRBJ2-1,TGTGCCAGCAGCCTCCGGGACAACGGACGTAATGAGCAGTTCTTC,CASSLRDNGRNEQFF
TRBV9,.,TRBD2,TRBJ2-2,TGTGCCAGCAGCGTAGGATCGGGGCGGGAGATTATACTCGGGGAGCTGTTTTTT,CASSVGSGREIILGELFF
TRBV5-1,.,.,TRBJ2-2,TGCGCCAGCTCTTATAGCGAGAACACCGGGGAGCTGTTTTTT,CASSYSENTGELFF
TRBV5-1,.,.,TRBJ2-6,TGCGCCAGCAGCTCATCATCAGGGACTGGGGCCAACGTCCTGACTTTC,CASSSSSGTGANVLTF
TRBV10-3,.,TRBD1,TRBJ1-3,TGTGCCATCAGTGAGTCCTTCCGGGACAGGGTCTGGAACACCATATATTTT,CAISESFRDRVWNTIYF
TRBV21-1,.,.,TRBJ1-1,TGTGCCAGCAGCAAAGACTATCTTCTTCACAGGGAGTCAAGCGGCACTGAAGCTTTCTTT,CASSKDYLLHRESSGTEAFF
TRBV6-5,.,.,TRBJ1-2,TGTGCCAGCAGTTACGAGACAGGCTACGGCTACACCTTC,CASSYETGYGYTF
TRBV9,.,.,TRBJ1-1,TGTGCCAGCAGCGTAGAAGGGAGGGGTAATGCTTTCTTT,CASSVEGRGNAFF
TRBV18,.,.,TRBJ2-7,TGTGCCAGCTCACCACCTACAGGAAAAGTGTACGAGCAGTACTTC,CASSPPTGKVYEQYF
TRBV30,.,TRBD1,TRBJ2-1,TGTGCCTGGAAATATCGAGTGGACAGGGGGCCCCCTCGTGATGAGCAGTTCTTC,CAWKYRVDRGPPRDEQFF
TRBV10-3,.,TRBD1,TRBJ1-1,TGTGCCGCTCAGGGGGCCTATGAAGCTTTCTTT,CAAQGAYEAFF
TRBV19,once,.,TRBJ2-1,TGTGCCAGTAGTATCCAGTTCTCCAATGAGCAGTTCTTC,CASSIQFSNEQFF
TRBV5-1,once,TRBD1,TRBJ2-5,TGCGCCAGCAGTACTACCGGACAGGGTATGGAGACCCAGTACTTC,CASSTTGQGMETQYF
TRBV5-4,.,.,TRBJ2-5,TGTGCCAGCAGCCCTCAACCGGGGGACAGATGGGAGACCCAGTACTTC,CASSPQPGDRWETQYF
TRBV5-4,.,.,TRBJ2-4,TGTGCCAGCAGCTCCCCGGTAACCAAAAACATTCAGTACTTC,CASSSPVTKNIQYF
TRBV28,.,TRBD1,TRBJ1-4,TGTGCCAGCAGCAATCCATGGGGGACAGAGACAACTAATGAAAAACTGTTTTTT,CASSNPWGTETTNEKLFF
TRBV30,once,TRBD1,TRBJ2-3,TGTGCCTGGAGGGGGGACAGTAGCACAGATACGCAGTATTTT,CAWRGDSSTDTQYF
TRBV2,.,TRBD2,TRBJ2-3,TGTGCCAAAGCGGGACGAATCACAGATACGCAGTATTTT,CAKAGRITDTQYF
TRBV5-1,.,TRBD1,TRBJ2-3,TGCGCCAGCAGCATTAGACAGGGTACAGATACGCAGTATTTT,CASSIRQGTDTQYF
TRBV28,.,TRBD1,TRBJ2-2,TGTGCCAGCACCCTTGGCGGGGCAGGGGGCTCGACCGGGGAGCTGTTTTTT,CASTLGGAGGSTGELFF
TRBV5-1,.,.,TRBJ1-1,TGCGCCAGCAGCTTCTCCGAACAGGCCGGGGGAGCTTTCTTT,CASSFSEQAGGAFF
TRBV2,.,TRBD2,TRBJ2-1,TGTGCCAGCAGATCGGGGGAGGGCTACAATGAGCAGTTCTTC,CASRSGEGYNEQFF
TRBV9,.,TRBD2,TRBJ2-7,TGTGCCAGCAGCGTGGGGACTAACAACTACGAGCAGTACTTC,CASSVGTNNYEQYF
TRBV9,.,.,TRBJ1-1,TGTGCCAGCAGCGTAGAGCGGGGGTCGGGGAACACTGAAGCTTTCTTT,CASSVERGSGNTEAFF
TRBV10-3,.,.,TRBJ2-7,TGTGCCATCAGTGAGTCGAACGACAGACCCTACGAGCAGTACTTC,CAISESNDRPYEQYF
TRBV19,.,TRBD1,TRBJ1-4,TGTGCCAGTAGTATAGGGGGGGACAGGTCTCTCGACCATGAAAAACTGTTTTTT,CASSIGGDRSLDHEKLFF
TRBV6-1,.,.,TRBJ1-2,TGTGCCAGCAGTGCAGGACAGACTTTCATCTATGGCTACACCTTC,CASSAGQTFIYGYTF
TRBV30,few,.,TRBJ1-5,TGTGCCTTTCAACACAGGGAGAATCAGCCCCAGCATTTT,CAFQHRENQPQHF
TRBV4-1,.,TRBD2,TRBJ2-3,TGCGCCAGCAGCCAATCAGGCGGGAGGGCCTACACAGATACGCAGTATTTT,CASSQSGGRAYTDTQYF
TRBV14,.,TRBD1,TRBJ2-2,TGTGCCAGCAGCCAAGATCCCCCCGGGACAGTTATAACCGGGGAGCTGTTTTTT,CASSQDPPGTVITGELFF
TRBV11-2,.,.,TRBJ1-1,TGTGCCAGCAGCTTAATAGGGGTTTTTACCTCTGAAGCTTTCTTT,CASSLIGVFTSEAFF
TRBV19,.,TRBD1,TRBJ1-4,TGTGCCAGTATGGGACAGGGGTTGTGGAAACTGTTTTTT,CASMGQGLWKLFF
TRBV7-9,.,TRBD1,TRBJ2-2,TGTGCCAGCCCAGGGGGCGGGACCGGGGAGCTGTTTTTT,CASPGGGTGELFF
TRBV6-6,.,TRBD2,TRBJ2-7,TGTGCCAGCAGTTACTCTGGGACTAGCGGCTACGAGCAGTACTTC,CASSYSGTSGYEQYF
TRBV6-5,.,.,TRBJ1-1,TGTGCCAGCAGACCAGGGTTAGGCACTGAAGCTTTCTTT,CASRPGLGTEAFF
TRBV10-3,.,TRBD2,TRBJ2-3,TGTGCCATCAGGACTAGCGAGGAAGATACGCAGTATTTT,CAIRTSEEDTQYF
TRBV19,.,.,TRBJ2-6,TGTGCCAGTAGGGCGGTTGGGGCCAACGTCCTGACTTTC,CASRAVGANVLTF
TRBV9,.,TRBD1,TRBJ2-4,TGTGCCAGCAGCGGAGCTAGAGGCGCCCCGAGGGGGCAGGGCGACATTCAGTACTTC,CASSGARGAPRGQGDIQYF